Listed here is a single T cell receptor (beta chain). The data are from a study of T cell responses to AZD1222 COVID-19 vaccine. Repertoires were generated with immunoSEQ multiplex PCR, while TCRdb's copy carries only in-frame clones and drops some. The sample lists fewer than 200,000 clones, around 94% occurring once. Source: peripheral blood, taken 28 days after the second AZD1222 dose. The receptor's source is an adult who received the AZD1222 COVID-19 vaccine.

Here the CDR3 DNA reads TGTGCCAGCAGTTTCCGACAGGGGGCTGGGCCTGAAGCTTTCTTT. Its protein product is CASSFRQGAGPEAFF. The genes are TRBV6-5 and TRBJ1-1; 10 bases fit TRBD1. J was trimmed by 6 bases and V by 4 bases; bases with no gene match: 8. Germline-derived CDR1 and CDR2 are MNHEY and SVGAGI. CDR3 size: 15 residues.